These 20 T cell receptor beta chains were sequenced from one sample in a study of blood T cells in healthy people across ages. A second PCR of about 7 to 12 cycles used a sample-barcoded 5' primer and a J-beta primer mix. TCRdb itself ran the 5' RACE reads through MiXCR, one entry per CDR3 protein. The table has approximately 1.5 million distinct CDR3 sequences, about 45% seen once. The sample was blood. The source of these receptors is a woman aged 18-29 years in good health.

This clonotype has only a few counts. The chain is built from TRBV3-1 and TRBJ2-7; the match to TRBD1 covers 10 bases. Germline-derived CDR1 and CDR2 are LGHDT and YNNKEL (reference sequence). V lost 1 base and J lost 6; bases outside the gene matches: 12. This CDR3 has 17 amino acids. The CDR3 loop reads CASSQVPGTGVLFEQYF. The CDR3 DNA follows: TGTGCCAGCAGCCAAGTTCCCGGGACAGGGGTTTTGTTCGAGCAGTACTTC.

The chain has TRBV6-2 or TRBV6-3 and TRBJ2-7, with no clear D. The CDR3 covers 12 residues. Trimming cost V 7 bases and J 4 bases, with 11 bases left between them. Germline-derived CDR1 and CDR2 are MNHEY and SVGEGT. The CDR3 nucleotides read TGTGCCAGCAAAGCGCAAGGTTACGAGCAGTACTTC. This gives the protein CASKAQGYEQYF.

This clonotype was counted only a few times. The V gene is TRBV12-3 or TRBV12-4, the J gene TRBJ2-7; 15 bases match TRBD2. The CDR3 extends over 15 amino acids. The V gene end was trimmed by 5 bases and the J gene end by 7 bases; junction bases not matched to a gene: 6. CDR3 DNA sequence: TGTGCCAGCAGTCCTGGGACTAGCGGGGGGATTGAGCAGTACTTC. As protein: CASSPGTSGGIEQYF.

The rearrangement links TRBV6-5 to TRBJ2-5; D perhaps matches TRBD1 (6 bases). Trimming removed 5 bases from V and 2 bases from J, with 12 bases in between. Germline loops: CDR1 MNHEY, CDR2 SVGAGI. The CDR3 consists of 14 residues. The CDR3 sequence is CASSTDRLQETQYF. CDR3 nucleotides: TGTGCCAGCAGTACGGACAGACTACAAGAGACCCAGTACTTC.

As to this clonotype: The junction differs from germline at one of its ends, possibly a read error. V gene TRBV20-1 combines with J gene TRBJ1-4; a possible D gene is TRBD1 (5 bases). The CDR3 consists of 13 residues. Germline CDR1 reads DFQATT; CDR2 reads SNEGSKA (reference sequence). This chain's CDR3 is CSAREGSNEKLFF. For the CDR3, the DNA is TGCAGTGCCAGAGAGGGGTCTAATGAAAAACTGTTTTTT.

This clonotype was recorded only once. At one end the junction does not follow the germline gene, possibly because of a read error. The J gene is TRBJ2-3, the V gene TRBV7-2; D may be TRBD2 (6 bases). The CDR3 is 17 residues long. The V gene's germline CDR1 is SGHTA and CDR2 FQGNSA. The CDR3 here is CASRVSVSYTSTDTQYF. The CDR3 DNA follows: TGTGCCAGCAGAGTAAGCGTGTCGTATACTAGCACAGATACGCAATATTTT.

Ten or more counts support this clonotype. The chain couples TRBV28 to TRBJ1-2; no reliable D call. The germline gives CDR1 MDHEN, CDR2 SYDVKM. The CDR3 is made up of 11 amino acids. Trimming cost V 1 base and J 8 bases, with 5 bases left between them. In DNA form, the CDR3 reads TGTGCCAGCAGTTTATCCGGAGGCTACACCTTC. Translation gives CASSLSGGYTF.

V usage is TRBV7-2 and J usage is TRBJ2-5; no clear D. Trimming left V 5 bases short and J 1 base short, with 11 bases between. CDR1 and CDR2 (germline): SGHTA, FQGNSA. This CDR3 has 14 amino acids. The CDR3 bases are TGTGCCAGCAGCCTTCGGGCGGCCCAAGAGACCCAGTACTTC. This sequence encodes CASSLRAAQETQYF.

This clonotype was observed a handful of times. The chain recombines TRBV20-1 with TRBJ1-5; 8 positions agree with TRBD1. In germline, CDR1 is DFQATT, CDR2 SNEGSKA (reference sequence). This CDR3 region has 16 residues. V lost 5 bases to trimming and J lost 2 bases; unmatched junction nucleotides: 11. CDR3 coding DNA: TGCAGTGCTCCGAGAGGACAGGGCGGCGGCAATCAGCCCCAGCATTTT. Translated: CSAPRGQGGGNQPQHF.

This clonotype was found a few times. The J gene is TRBJ1-1, the V gene TRBV7-6, with D possibly matching TRBD1 (5 bases). This CDR3 has 14 amino acids. With 5 bases removed from V and 9 bases from J, the gap between germline ends came to 19 bases. The germline gives CDR1 SGHVS, CDR2 FNYEAQ. Here the CDR3 DNA reads TGTGCCAGCAGCATTGGGGGGGGTGGCGATCAAGCTTTCTTT. The encoded protein is CASSIGGGGDQAFF.

The V call is TRBV27, the J call TRBJ1-2, with D possibly TRBD1 on 6 matching bases. V was pared by 5 bases and J by 4 bases, with 14 bases between. Germline CDR1 MNHEY, CDR2 SMNVEV (reference sequence). The CDR3 extends over 14 amino acids. The CDR3 sequence: CASSVEGVGYGYTF. The CDR3 nucleotides read TGTGCCAGCAGTGTTGAGGGGGTAGGCTATGGCTACACCTTC.

This clonotype was seen a handful of times. The V call is TRBV27, the J call TRBJ2-7; D gene ambiguous. Germline V gene lookup returns CDR1 MNHEY and CDR2 SMNVEV (reference sequence). The CDR3 loop spans 14 amino acids. Trimming removed 4 bases at V and 6 bases at J, with 16 bases between. CDR3 protein: CASSYAPMPSEQYF. The CDR3 DNA sequence: TGTGCCAGCAGTTACGCCCCGATGCCCTCCGAGCAGTACTTC.

This chain joins TRBV11-2 and TRBJ2-1; 9 bases are a match to TRBD2. The V segment lost 5 bases and the J segment 10 bases; nucleotides outside the gene matches: 12. CDR3 size: 15 residues. Germline V gene sequence: CDR1 SGHAT, CDR2 FQNNGV. DNA of the CDR3: TGTGCCAGCAGCCATGATGCGGGAGGGCGAGTCGAGCAGTTCTTC. It encodes CASSHDAGGRVEQFF.

This clonotype was recorded at least ten times. J is TRBJ1-2 and V is TRBV7-2, with 7 nucleotides matching TRBD1. V dropped 5 bases and J dropped 4; count of bases not matched to a gene: 4. The CDR3 runs 13 residues. Germline V gene sequence: CDR1 SGHTA, CDR2 FQGNSA. The CDR3 sequence is CASSLGGRYGYTF. The CDR3 region has the DNA TGTGCCAGCAGCCTAGGGGGCCGCTATGGCTACACCTTC. Variable domain in full (rest from reference TRBV7-2 and TRBJ1-2): GAGVSQSPSNKVTEKGKDVELRCDPISGHTALYWYRQSLGQGLEFLIYFQGNSAPDKSGLPSDRFSAERTGGSVSTLTIQRTQQEDSAVYLCASSLGGRYGYTFGSGTRLTVV.

The chain couples TRBV6-1 to TRBJ2-7; 8 bases are a match to TRBD1. With V trimmed by 2 bases and J by 6 bases, 9 bases remained unmatched. CDR1 and CDR2 (germline): MNHNS, SASEGT. The CDR3 extends over 15 amino acids. CDR3 coding DNA: TGTGCCAGCAGTGAATTCCGACAGGGGAAGGCCGAGCAGTACTTC. Translation gives CASSEFRQGKAEQYF.

This clonotype was seen only a few times. CDR3 DNA: TGTGCCAGCACCACAAGTAGCGGGAGAGGGCCCTACAATGAGCAGTTCTTC. It is translated as CASTTSSGRGPYNEQFF. This chain uses TRBV4-2 with TRBJ2-1; 9 bases fit TRBD2. Germline V CDR1 and CDR2: LGHNA, YNFKEQ. V lost 7 bases and J lost 2; bases outside the gene matches: 12. The CDR3 is 17 residues long.

The J gene is TRBJ2-3, the V gene TRBV20-1, with 8 bases aligning to TRBD2. Trimming removed 6 bases from V and 2 bases from J; junction bases left unmatched: 13. The CDR3 is 16 amino acids. Germline values: CDR1 DFQATT, CDR2 SNEGSKA (reference sequence). The CDR3 spells CSATLTSGGVTDTQYF. DNA for the CDR3: TGCAGTGCAACCCTTACTAGCGGAGGGGTCACAGATACGCAGTATTTT.

The chain uses TRBV27 and TRBJ2-2, with TRBD2 identical over 12 bases. Germline V gives CDR1 MNHEY, CDR2 SMNVEV (reference sequence). After removal of 5 bases from V and 1 base from J, the junction contained 2 bases not matched to a gene. The length of the CDR3 is 16 residues. The CDR3 loop reads CASSAGLAGNTGELFF. Written as DNA, the CDR3 is TGTGCCAGCAGTGCGGGACTAGCGGGGAACACCGGGGAGCTGTTTTTT.

The chain carries TRBV7-2 and TRBJ2-2; no definite D call. V was cut by 6 bases and J by 5 bases, with 13 bases left in between. Per germline, CDR1 SGHTA and CDR2 FQGNSA. The CDR3 contains 14 residues. CDR3 region: CASSYNGQTGELFF. The CDR3, as DNA: TGTGCCAGCAGTTATAACGGGCAAACCGGGGAGCTGTTTTTT. The full variable domain, its missing parts supplied by reference TRBV7-2 and TRBJ2-2, is GAGVSQSPSNKVTEKGKDVELRCDPISGHTALYWYRQSLGQGLEFLIYFQGNSAPDKSGLPSDRFSAERTGGSVSTLTIQRTQQEDSAVYLCASSYNGQTGELFFGEGSRLTVL.

This clonotype was counted only a few times. The rearrangement links TRBV4-3 to TRBJ2-3, with 9 bases matching TRBD1. Per the germline V gene, CDR1 is LGHNA and CDR2 is YSLEER. V lost 4 bases, J lost 6 bases, and 14 bases stayed unmatched. This CDR3 is 17 amino acids long. In DNA, the CDR3 is TGCGCCAGCAGCCCGGACAGGGGAACCAATCCCAGGGATACGCAGTATTTT. Its translation is CASSPDRGTNPRDTQYF.